The next 18 T cell receptor beta chains were all read from a single sample in a study of T cell responses to AZD1222 COVID-19 vaccine. This table comes from immunoSEQ multiplex PCR, and its TCRdb copy is limited to in-frame clones, with some not included. The profile shows some 150,000 clones, about nine tenths of them singletons. This specimen consisted of peripheral blood, obtained after recovery from COVID-19. The receptors stem from an adult who had recovered from COVID-19.

The chain couples TRBV5-1 to TRBJ2-5; D unclear. The V gene lost 4 bases and the J gene lost 5 bases, with 18 bases spanning the gap. The CDR3 runs 15 residues. Germline loops: CDR1 SGHRS, CDR2 YFSETQ. CDR3 nucleotide sequence: TGCGCCAGCAGCCGAGGAGAAACCTCACTGGAGACCCAGTACTTC. This codes for CASSRGETSLETQYF.

The chain employs TRBV7-2 and TRBJ2-1; 11 bases are shared with TRBD2. The CDR3 spans 15 residues. The junction had 9 bases not matched to a gene; V was cut back by 6 bases and J by 8 bases. In germline, CDR1 is SGHTA, CDR2 FQGNSA. CDR3 DNA: TGTGCCAGCAGTCCCACTAGCGGGAGCTTGGATGAGCAGTTCTTC. This encodes CASSPTSGSLDEQFF.

This rearrangement joins TRBV5-8 to TRBJ1-1; tentative D call: TRBD1 (5 bases). The CDR3 consists of 14 residues. The germline CDR1 and CDR2 sequences are SGHTS and YDEGEE. Trimming took 0 bases from V and 3 from J, leaving 9 bases between them. The CDR3 protein is CASSLVRDDTEAFF. The CDR3 DNA follows: TGTGCCAGCAGCTTGGTACGGGACGACACTGAAGCTTTCTTT.

This chain links TRBV18 with TRBJ1-2; a weak D match, TRBD1 (5 bases). From germline, CDR1 is KGHSH and CDR2 LQKENI. The CDR3 contains 12 residues. The V and J ends lost 6 bases and 6 bases respectively, with 11 bases between them. CDR3 sequence (DNA): TGTGCCAGCTCCCCAAGCAGGGATGGCTACACCTTC. This codes for CASSPSRDGYTF.

The rearrangement links TRBV28 to TRBJ1-1; tentatively, D is TRBD1 (6 bases). The CDR3 spans 15 residues. Germline V gene sequence: CDR1 MDHEN, CDR2 SYDVKM. Trimming stripped 7 bases from V and 4 bases from J, with 19 bases between. The CDR3 DNA follows: TGTGCCAGCACCCCCCCTCGTGGGGGCCGCACTGAAGCTTTCTTT. Protein: CASTPPRGGRTEAFF.

The rearrangement uses TRBV28 and TRBJ1-2; possible D gene TRBD1, 5 bases. Germline-derived CDR1 and CDR2 are MDHEN and SYDVKM. CDR3 length: 14 residues. Trimming left V 7 bases short and J 5 bases short, with 17 bases between. The chain's CDR3 is CASIPPTGPYGYTF. CDR3 DNA sequence: TGTGCCAGCATTCCCCCAACAGGACCATATGGCTACACCTTC.

The genes are TRBV7-8 and TRBJ2-4, with no clear D. V was cut by 6 bases and J by 2 bases, with 11 bases left in between. CDR1 and CDR2 from the germline V gene are SGHVS and FQNEAQ. The CDR3 spans 14 residues. The CDR3: CASRSDISKNIQYF. CDR3 sequence (DNA): TGTGCCAGCAGGTCCGACATCTCCAAAAACATTCAGTACTTC.

V is TRBV13 and J is TRBJ2-7; 7 bases align to TRBD2. Germline values: CDR1 PRHDT, CDR2 FYEKMQ (reference sequence). This CDR3 is built from 14 residues. V dropped 2 bases and J dropped 0; count of bases not matched to a gene: 1. This CDR3 reads CASSLPGGSYEQYF. The DNA of the CDR3 is TGTGCCAGCAGCTTACCGGGGGGCTCCTACGAGCAGTACTTC.

This sequence joins TRBV4-3 and TRBJ1-1; the D is unclear. Germline assignment: CDR1 LGHNA and CDR2 YSLEER. The V end was cut by 0 bases, the J end by 4 bases, with 12 bases between. This CDR3 spans 15 amino acids. The CDR3 loop is CASSQDPRAVTEAFF. The CDR3 nucleotides read TGCGCCAGCAGCCAAGATCCCAGAGCAGTCACTGAAGCTTTCTTT.

The chain is built from TRBV9 and TRBJ1-3; possible D gene TRBD1, 6 bases. The CDR3 is 15 residues long. Looked up from germline, CDR1 is SGDLS and CDR2 is YYNGEE. The V end lost 4 bases, the J end lost 4 bases, and 15 bases lay between the germline ends. The chain's CDR3 is CASSRAGGAGNTIYF. In nucleotides, the CDR3 is TGTGCCAGCAGCCGCGCCGGGGGCGCGGGAAACACCATATATTTT.

The genes are TRBV12-3 or TRBV12-4 and TRBJ1-3; no reliable D call. The CDR3 covers 13 residues. Trimming removed 9 bases from V and 0 bases from J, with 9 bases in between. CDR3 sequence (DNA): TGTGCCAGTTCTTTAGCCTCTGGAAACACCATATATTTT. As protein: CASSLASGNTIYF.

This clone has just a few counts. DNA for the CDR3: TGTGCCAGCAACAGGGGGCAGGACTATGGCTACACCTTC. This sequence encodes CASNRGQDYGYTF. The chain links TRBV7-2 to TRBJ1-2; 9 nucleotides align to TRBD1. Per the germline V gene, CDR1 is SGHTA and CDR2 is FQGNSA. CDR3 length equals 13 residues. The J segment lost 3 bases and the V segment lost 7 bases, leaving 3 bases of the junction unmatched.

The chain recombines TRBV5-4 with TRBJ1-4; D perhaps matches TRBD1 (5 bases). This CDR3 has 15 residues. Looked up from germline, CDR1 is SGHNT and CDR2 is YYREEE (reference sequence). The V and J ends lost 4 bases and 4 bases respectively, with 14 bases between them. The chain's CDR3 is CASSLSGRNNEKLFF. CDR3 DNA: TGTGCCAGCAGCCTTTCGGGACGGAATAATGAAAAACTGTTTTTT.

The chain combines TRBV27 with TRBJ2-2; the D is unclear. The V end was cut by 3 bases, the J end by 5 bases, with 13 bases between. The germline CDR1 and CDR2 sequences are MNHEY and SMNVEV (reference sequence). CDR3 size: 15 residues. CDR3 residues: CASSLSRSSTGELFF. In DNA, the CDR3 is TGTGCCAGCAGTTTGTCCAGGTCCAGTACCGGGGAGCTGTTTTTT.

This chain connects TRBV6-5 to TRBJ1-1; D gene unclear. Germline V gene data show CDR1 as MNHEY and CDR2 as SVGAGI. This CDR3 is 11 amino acids long. V was shortened by 4 bases and J by 5 bases, with 5 bases between the two germline ends. The CDR3 DNA sequence: TGTGCCAGCAGTTCGGGGACTGAAGCTTTCTTT. It yields the protein CASSSGTEAFF.

V and J are TRBV5-1 and TRBJ2-5, with D hard to call. V was trimmed by 7 bases and J by 4 bases, leaving 8 bases between them. The CDR3 is 11 amino acids. CDR1 is SGHRS, CDR2 YFSETQ, per germline. CDR3 protein: CASPESETQYF. DNA of the CDR3: TGCGCCAGCCCCGAATCAGAGACCCAGTACTTC.

The gene calls are TRBV5-6 and TRBJ2-4, with 11 bases fitting TRBD2. The ends lost 4 bases at V and 6 bases at J; junction bases unmatched: 3. Per the germline V gene, CDR1 is SGHDT and CDR2 is YYEEEE. The CDR3 totals 14 residues. Here the CDR3 reads CASSLGTSGNIQYF. The CDR3, as DNA: TGTGCCAGCAGCCTCGGGACTAGCGGAAACATTCAGTACTTC.

This clone was detected only a few times. V usage is TRBV2 and J usage is TRBJ1-4, with D unclear. The CDR3 extends over 12 amino acids. Germline assignment: CDR1 SNHLY and CDR2 FYNNEI. V was clipped by 5 bases and J by 8 bases, with 9 bases between them. CDR3 DNA: TGTGCCAGCAGTCCACCGGGGGAAAAACTGTTTTTT. This sequence encodes CASSPPGEKLFF. The variable domain in full, completed from reference TRBV2 and TRBJ1-4, reads EPEVTQTPSHQVTQMGQEVILRCVPISNHLYFYWYRQILGQKVEFLVSFYNNEISEKSEIFDDQFSVERPDGSNFTLKIRSTKLEDSAMYFCASSPPGEKLFFGSGTQLSVL.